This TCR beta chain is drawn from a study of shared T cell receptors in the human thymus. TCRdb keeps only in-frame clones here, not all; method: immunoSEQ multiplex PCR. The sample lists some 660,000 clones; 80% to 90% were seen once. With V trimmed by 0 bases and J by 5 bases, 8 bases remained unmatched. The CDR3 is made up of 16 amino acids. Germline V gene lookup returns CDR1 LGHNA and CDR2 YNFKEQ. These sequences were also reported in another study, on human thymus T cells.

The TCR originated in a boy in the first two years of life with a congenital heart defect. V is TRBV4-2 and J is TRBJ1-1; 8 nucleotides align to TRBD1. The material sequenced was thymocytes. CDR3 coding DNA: TGTGCCAGCAGCCAAGATTCGGACAGGGTGGGTACTGAAGCTTTCTTT. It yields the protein CASSQDSDRVGTEAFF.